This TCR beta chain was profiled in a study of T cells in Graves' hyperthyroidism and ophthalmopathy. This clonotype was observed a few times. Its matching antigen is unknown. Trimming removed 10 bases from V and 6 bases from J; junction bases left unmatched: 12. This CDR3 is 14 amino acids long. Per germline, CDR1 MNHNS and CDR2 SASEGT. Study results and caveats: Researchers found most expanded thyroid clonotypes above 0.001 in blood as well.

The CDR3 regions of TCR beta were amplified from RNA transcripts. The HTBI set primed first-round TCR CDR3 RT-PCR. MiXCR, run by TCRdb on the multiplex PCR reads, gives a single entry per CDR3 protein. The sample has nearly 600,000 distinct CDR3 sequences; 13% to 15% are singletons. Patients were excluded because of uncontrolled infection, other autoimmune disease, pregnancy or lactation. The study based diagnoses on clinical symptoms, serum thyroxine and TRAb, thyroid ultrasound and orbital computed tomography. Using around 10 ml of fresh peripheral blood, PBMCs were prepared. The sequenced material came from blood. The chain combines TRBV6-1 with TRBJ2-7; 10 bases line up with TRBD2. The sequence was collected from a woman under 30 with Graves' ophthalmopathy. The CDR3 DNA follows: TGTGCCACCCAACTGCTAGCGGGAGATTCCGAGCAGTACTTC. It yields the protein CATQLLAGDSEQYF.